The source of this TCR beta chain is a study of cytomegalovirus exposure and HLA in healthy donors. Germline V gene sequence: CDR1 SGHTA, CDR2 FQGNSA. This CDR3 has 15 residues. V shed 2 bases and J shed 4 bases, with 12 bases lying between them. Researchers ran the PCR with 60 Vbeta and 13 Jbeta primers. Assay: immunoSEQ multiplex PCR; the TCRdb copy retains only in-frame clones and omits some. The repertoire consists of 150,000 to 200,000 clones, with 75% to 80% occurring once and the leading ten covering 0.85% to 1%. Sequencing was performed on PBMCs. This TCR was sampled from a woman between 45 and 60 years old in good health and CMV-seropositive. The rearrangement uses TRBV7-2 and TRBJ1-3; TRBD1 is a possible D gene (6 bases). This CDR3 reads CASSLQGSAGNTIYF. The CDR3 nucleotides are TGTGCCAGCAGCTTACAGGGGTCGGCGGGAAACACCATATATTTT.